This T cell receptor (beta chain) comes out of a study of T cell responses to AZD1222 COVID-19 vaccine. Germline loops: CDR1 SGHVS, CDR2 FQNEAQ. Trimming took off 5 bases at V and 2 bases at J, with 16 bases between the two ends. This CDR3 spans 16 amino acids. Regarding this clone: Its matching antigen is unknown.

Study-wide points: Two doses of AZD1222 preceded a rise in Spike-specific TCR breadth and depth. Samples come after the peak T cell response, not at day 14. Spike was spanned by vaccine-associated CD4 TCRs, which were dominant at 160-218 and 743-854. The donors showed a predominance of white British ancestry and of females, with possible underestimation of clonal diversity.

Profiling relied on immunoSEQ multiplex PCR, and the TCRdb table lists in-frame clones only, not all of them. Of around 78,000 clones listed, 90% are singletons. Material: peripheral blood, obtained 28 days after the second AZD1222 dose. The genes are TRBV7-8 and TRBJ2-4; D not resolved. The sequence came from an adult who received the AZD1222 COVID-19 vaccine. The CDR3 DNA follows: TGTGCCAGCAGCCCGATGGGGTCCAGGTCCAAAAACATTCAGTACTTC. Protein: CASSPMGSRSKNIQYF.